The 28 T cell receptor beta chains presented below share a single source sample, sequenced in a study of T cells in Graves' hyperthyroidism and ophthalmopathy. TCR beta CDR3 sequences were amplified from RNA transcripts. In the first-round RT-PCR of the TCR CDR3, the HTBI primer set was used. Via MiXCR, TCRdb re-called the multiplex PCR reads, giving one row per CDR3 protein. The data contain around 300,000 distinct CDR3 sequences, approximately 15% of them singletons. Sequencing was carried out using blood. The receptor set was obtained from a woman aged 25 to 39 with Graves' hyperthyroidism.

The gene calls are TRBV7-9 and TRBJ2-7; unclear D gene. Germline V gene data show CDR1 as SEHNR and CDR2 as FQNEAQ (reference sequence). The CDR3 has 15 amino acids. The V and J ends lost 2 bases and 2 bases respectively, with 13 bases between them. The CDR3 reads CASSLRTESPYEQYF. CDR3 DNA: TGTGCCAGCAGCTTAAGGACGGAATCTCCCTACGAGCAGTACTTC.

Concerning this clonotype: This sequence may be a read error, since a much larger clone differs from it by one base. V is TRBV2 and J is TRBJ1-2; tentatively, D is TRBD1 (5 bases). Germline V gene sequence: CDR1 SNHLY, CDR2 FYNNEI. The CDR3 length is 14 residues. CDR3 protein: CASIQGPVNYGHTF. In DNA form, the CDR3 reads TGTGCCAGCATCCAGGGCCCCGTTAACTATGGCCACACCTTC. Complete variable domain (other parts from reference TRBV2 and TRBJ1-2): EPEVTQTPSHQVTQMGQEVILRCVPISNHLYFYWYRQILGQKVEFLVSFYNNEISEKSEIFDDQFSVERPDGSNFTLKIRSTKLEDSAMYFCASIQGPVNYGHTFGSGTRLTVV.

This clonotype was recorded at least ten times. The gene calls are TRBV29-1 and TRBJ1-1; possibly TRBD1 for D (5 bases). With 1 base removed from V and 5 bases from J, the gap between germline ends came to 11 bases. Germline CDR1 is SQVTM and CDR2 is ANQGSEA. This CDR3 has 13 amino acids. CDR3 sequence reads: CSVEVGGWTEAFF. The CDR3 nucleotides are TGCAGCGTTGAAGTTGGGGGGTGGACTGAAGCTTTCTTT.

This clonotype has only a few counts. This chain links TRBV6-1 with TRBJ1-6, with D perhaps matching TRBD1 (6 bases). The V gene lost 8 bases and the J gene lost 14 bases, with 16 bases spanning the gap. The CDR3 is 12 amino acids. Germline assignment: CDR1 MNHNS and CDR2 SASEGT. As DNA, the CDR3 is TGTGCCAGCGCAGCACGGGACATAGCCCTCCACTTT. Protein: CASAARDIALHF.

This clonotype was recorded many times. The chain joins TRBV12-3 or TRBV12-4 to TRBJ2-1; D gene ambiguous. Trimming took 1 base from V and 8 from J, leaving 15 bases between them. This CDR3 region has 15 residues. CDR3 coding DNA: TGTGCCAGCAGTTTAGGTCTAGAACGAATAGATGAGCAGTTCTTC. This translates into CASSLGLERIDEQFF.

V and J are TRBV6-1 and TRBJ2-1; D gene ambiguous. CDR1 is MNHNS, CDR2 SASEGT, per germline. This CDR3 comprises 14 residues. V was cut by 2 bases and J by 6 bases, with 11 bases left in between. This CDR3 is CASSEQPFSNEQFF. The CDR3, as DNA: TGTGCCAGCAGTGAACAACCTTTTAGCAATGAGCAGTTCTTC.

The chain uses TRBV12-3 or TRBV12-4 and TRBJ2-1, with 8 bases that match TRBD2. V was clipped by 3 bases and J by 8 bases; unmatched bases: 15. CDR3 length equals 17 residues. CDR3 in amino acids: CASSFHLAGPGGYEQFF. CDR3 nucleotides: TGTGCCAGCAGTTTCCACCTAGCGGGCCCCGGTGGGTATGAGCAGTTCTTC.

This clonotype occurred a few times. This rearrangement joins TRBV7-2 to TRBJ2-1; 7 bases fit TRBD2. The CDR3 sequence is 15 residues long. V shed 3 bases and J 2 bases; nucleotides not matched to a gene: 4. CDR1 is SGHTA, CDR2 FQGNSA, per germline. Here the CDR3 reads CASSFGLGAYNEQFF. The CDR3 DNA reads TGTGCCAGCAGCTTCGGACTAGGGGCCTACAATGAGCAGTTCTTC.

The sample holds many counts of this clonotype. The CDR3 DNA follows: TGTGCCAGCAGTTCAGGGGCTGGCTATGGCTACACCTTC. Amino acid sequence: CASSSGAGYGYTF. The chain is built from TRBV12-3 or TRBV12-4 and TRBJ1-2; maybe TRBD1 (6 bases). The V and J ends lost 4 bases and 4 bases respectively, with 10 bases between them. CDR3 length equals 13 residues.

This clonotype was observed a handful of times. The V and J genes are TRBV4-1 and TRBJ1-2; D is perhaps TRBD1 (5 bases). Germline assignment: CDR1 MGHRA and CDR2 YSYEKL. This CDR3 is built from 17 residues. V lost 1 base to trimming and J lost 4 bases, with 19 bases between them. CDR3 in amino acids: CASSQAHGWGEGYGYTF. In DNA, the CDR3 is TGCGCCAGCAGCCAAGCTCACGGCTGGGGGGAGGGCTATGGCTACACCTTC.

This clonotype has just a few counts. A read error is possible here, since a much larger clone lies one base away. The CDR3 coding sequence is TGTGCCGGCAGTTTAACTAGCGGGACCACAGATACGCAGTATTTT. It codes for CAGSLTSGTTDTQYF. The chain recombines TRBV12-3 or TRBV12-4 with TRBJ2-3; 10 bases match TRBD2. This CDR3 has 15 residues.

This clonotype has just a few counts. V usage is TRBV20-1 and J usage is TRBJ2-1; D ambiguous. The CDR3 length is 13 residues. In germline, CDR1 is DFQATT, CDR2 SNEGSKA (reference sequence). Trimming cost V 7 bases and J 0 bases, with 10 bases left between them. Written as DNA, the CDR3 is TGCAGTGGGGATATGAGCTCCTACAATGAGCAGTTCTTC. It encodes CSGDMSSYNEQFF.

This clonotype showed up just a few times. The chain recombines TRBV25-1 with TRBJ2-3; D assignment may be TRBD1 or TRBD2 (5 bases each). The germline V gene has CDR1 MGHDK and CDR2 SYGVNS. The V and J ends lost 3 bases and 0 bases respectively, with 13 bases between them. CDR3 length: 16 amino acids. The CDR3 region has the DNA TGTGCCAGCAGTGACCCCTCCGGGACGAGCACAGATACGCAGTATTTT. Translated: CASSDPSGTSTDTQYF.

This clonotype was seen only a few times. The V gene is TRBV5-1, the J gene TRBJ1-4, with 7 nucleotides matching TRBD1. Per germline, CDR1 SGHRS and CDR2 YFSETQ. V lost 4 bases and J lost 7; bases outside the gene matches: 10. CDR3 length: 15 amino acids. This chain's CDR3 is CASSQTTGLAEKLFF. Here the CDR3 DNA reads TGCGCCAGCAGCCAGACGACAGGGTTGGCTGAAAAACTGTTTTTT.

At least ten counts were recorded for this clonotype. The chain couples TRBV7-8 to TRBJ1-5; D is uncertain. Trimming left V 2 bases short and J 2 bases short, with 7 bases between. CDR3 length equals 14 residues. Germline values: CDR1 SGHVS, CDR2 FQNEAQ. CDR3 residues: CASSLSQGNQPQHF. The CDR3 DNA reads TGTGCCAGCAGCTTAAGCCAGGGCAATCAGCCCCAGCATTTT.

As to this clonotype: A much larger clone lies a single base off, so this may be a read error. This chain connects TRBV5-4 to TRBJ2-7; D may correspond to TRBD1 or TRBD2 (5 bases each). From germline, CDR1 is SGHNT and CDR2 YYREEE (reference sequence). CDR3 length: 15 amino acids. The CDR3 DNA reads TGTACCAGCAGTTTCGGGGCAGGTAGTTTCGACGAGCAGTACTTC. This codes for CTSSFGAGSFDEQYF.

The table lists this clonotype with a few counts. A much larger clone lies one base from this, so it may be a read error. The rearrangement links TRBV28 to TRBJ1-3; D not resolved. Between the trimmed V and J ends, which lost 8 bases and 3 bases, there was a span of 17 bases. Germline lookup yields CDR1 MDHEN and CDR2 SYDVKM. This CDR3 spans 15 amino acids. This CDR3 is CASGRPAGIGNTIYF. The CDR3 DNA reads TGTGCCAGCGGCCGCCCGGCAGGAATTGGAAACACCATATATTTT. Full variable domain (rest looked up from reference TRBV28 and TRBJ1-3): DVKVTQSSRYLVKRTGEKVFLECVQDMDHENMFWYRQDPGLGLRLIYFSYDVKMKEKGDIPEGYSVSREKKERFSLILESASTNQTSMYLCASGRPAGIGNTIYFGEGSWLTVV.

This clonotype was seen ten or more times. The J gene is TRBJ2-5, the V gene TRBV6-2 or TRBV6-3; D is ambiguous. The CDR3 loop spans 14 amino acids. V dropped 4 bases and J dropped 4 bases, with 13 bases sitting between them. The germline CDR1 and CDR2 sequences are MNHEY and SVGEGT. The CDR3 DNA follows: TGTGCCAGCAGTTTTGATACTGGCCGAGAGACCCAGTACTTC. This translates into CASSFDTGRETQYF.

This clonotype was counted many times. The DNA for the CDR3 is TGTGCCAGTAGTATCGGAGGCTTCGCGGGCAATCAGCCCCAGCATTTT. Protein sequence: CASSIGGFAGNQPQHF. The rearrangement joins TRBV19 to TRBJ1-5; D call uncertain. Germline lookup yields CDR1 LNHDA and CDR2 SQIVND (reference sequence). The CDR3 sequence is 16 residues long. Trimming removed 3 bases from V and 2 bases from J, with 14 bases in between.

This clonotype was detected only once. This chain connects TRBV15 to TRBJ2-6; D remains ambiguous. Looked up from germline, CDR1 is LNHNV and CDR2 is YYDKDF (reference sequence). Trimming removed 11 bases from V and 1 base from J, with 18 bases in between. The CDR3 loop spans 16 amino acids. The CDR3 sequence: CAAAGPSFSGANVLTF. CDR3 bases: TGTGCCGCAGCCGGGCCCAGTTTTTCTGGGGCCAACGTCCTGACTTTC. Using reference TRBV15 and TRBJ2-6 for the parts outside the CDR3, the full variable domain is DAMVIQNPRYQVTQFGKPVTLSCSQTLNHNVMYWYQQKSSQAPKLLFHYYDKDFNNEADTPDNFQSRRPNTSFCFLDIRSPGLGDTAMYLCAAAGPSFSGANVLTFGAGSRLTVL.

This clonotype was observed a handful of times. The chain has TRBV27 and TRBJ2-1, with a possible D match to TRBD2 (5 bases). Trimming removed 8 bases at V and 9 bases at J, with 17 bases between. The CDR3 has 13 amino acids. The germline gives CDR1 MNHEY, CDR2 SMNVEV (reference sequence). The CDR3 coding sequence is TGTGCCAGCGGCTTCCTAGCTTCGGGTGAGCAGTTCTTC. Protein sequence: CASGFLASGEQFF.

A few counts support this clonotype. This chain links TRBV5-4 with TRBJ2-5, with unresolved D. V dropped 1 base and J dropped 2 bases, with 12 bases sitting between them. Germline V gene sequence: CDR1 SGHNT, CDR2 YYREEE (reference sequence). This CDR3 region has 15 residues. DNA for the CDR3: TGTGCCAGCAGCTTGTCCAGAAGGGCGCAAGAGACCCAGTACTTC. Translating it yields CASSLSRRAQETQYF.

This clonotype came up a few times. The chain couples TRBV12-3 or TRBV12-4 to TRBJ1-2; 10 nucleotides align to TRBD1. The length of the CDR3 is 17 residues. J was trimmed by 1 base and V by 6 bases; bases with no gene match: 11. DNA for the CDR3: TGTGCCAGCAGCCAGATTCCGGGACAGGGGTTTAACTATGGCTACACCTTC. Translating it yields CASSQIPGQGFNYGYTF.

This clonotype showed up just a few times. J is TRBJ1-2 and V is TRBV5-6; TRBD1 agrees at 8 bases. Germline assignment: CDR1 SGHDT and CDR2 YYEEEE. V shed 0 bases, J shed 12 bases, and the junction held 7 bases outside the gene matches. CDR3 size: 13 residues. CDR3 residues: CASSLGWGQVHTF. CDR3 nucleotide sequence: TGTGCCAGCAGCTTGGGTTGGGGACAGGTGCACACCTTC.

Many counts were recorded for this clonotype. The J gene is TRBJ2-1, the V gene TRBV28; D uncertain. Germline-derived CDR1 and CDR2 are MDHEN and SYDVKM. The CDR3 is 14 residues long. Trimming left V 5 bases short and J 6 bases short, with 14 bases between. The CDR3, as DNA: TGTGCCAGCAGTGCGCCCCTCCCCCTCAATGAGCAGTTCTTC. Translating it yields CASSAPLPLNEQFF.

This sequence joins TRBV11-3 and TRBJ2-4, with 7 bases identical to TRBD2. The CDR3 spans 17 residues. V lost 0 bases, J lost 3 bases, and 8 bases stayed unmatched. Germline lookup yields CDR1 SGHNT and CDR2 YENEEA. The CDR3 nucleotides are TGTGCCAGCAGCTTAGATCTCGCGGGAGCGAGCAAAAACATTCAGTACTTC. Translating gives CASSLDLAGASKNIQYF.

The table lists this clonotype with a few counts. The chain employs TRBV7-9 and TRBJ2-1; a weak D match, TRBD2 (5 bases). The CDR3 totals 14 residues. V shed 2 bases and J shed 6 bases, with 11 bases lying between them. The germline V gene has CDR1 SEHNR and CDR2 FQNEAQ (reference sequence). In nucleotides, the CDR3 is TGTGCCAGCAGCTTACCATTGAGCGGCAATGAGCAGTTCTTC. It codes for CASSLPLSGNEQFF.

J is TRBJ1-1 and V is TRBV7-8; D unresolved. Trimming took 5 bases from V and 0 from J, leaving 13 bases between them. The CDR3 has 15 residues. Germline CDR1 and CDR2: SGHVS and FQNEAQ. The CDR3 is CASSPPGSMNTEAFF. In DNA, the CDR3 is TGTGCCAGCAGCCCCCCTGGGTCTATGAACACTGAAGCTTTCTTT. Supplemented by reference TRBV7-8 and TRBJ1-1, the full variable domain reads GAGVSQSPRYKVAKRGQDVALRCDPISGHVSLFWYQQALGQGPEFLTYFQNEAQLDKSGLPSDRFFAERPEGSVSTLKIQRTQQEDSAVYLCASSPPGSMNTEAFFGQGTRLTVV.